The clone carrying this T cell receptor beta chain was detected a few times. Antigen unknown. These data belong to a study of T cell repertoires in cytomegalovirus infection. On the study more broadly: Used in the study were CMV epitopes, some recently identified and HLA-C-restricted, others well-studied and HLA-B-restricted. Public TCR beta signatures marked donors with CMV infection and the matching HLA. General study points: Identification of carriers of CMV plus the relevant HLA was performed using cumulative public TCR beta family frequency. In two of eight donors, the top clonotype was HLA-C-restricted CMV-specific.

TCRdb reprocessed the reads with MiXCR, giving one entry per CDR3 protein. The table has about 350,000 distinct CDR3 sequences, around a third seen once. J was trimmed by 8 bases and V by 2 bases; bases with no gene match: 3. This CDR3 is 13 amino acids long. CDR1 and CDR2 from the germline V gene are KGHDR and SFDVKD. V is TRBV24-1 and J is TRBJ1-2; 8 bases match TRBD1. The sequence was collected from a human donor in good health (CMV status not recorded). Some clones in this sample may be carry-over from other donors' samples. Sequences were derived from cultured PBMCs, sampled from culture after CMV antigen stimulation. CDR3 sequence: CATSDWDRPGYTF. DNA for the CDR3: TGTGCCACCAGTGATTGGGACAGGCCGGGCTACACCTTC.